Each of the 19 T cell receptor beta chains below was sequenced from the same sample in a study of CD8+CD57+ T cells in acquired aplastic anemia. According to the study, genomic DNA was the template for TCR beta VDJ and CDR3 profiling. One entry per CDR3 protein results from TCRdb running MiXCR on the reads. The sample holds 200,000 to 250,000 distinct CDR3 sequences, roughly 60% seen once. The patients chosen for sequencing had shown expansion of CD8+CD57+ cells (detected by flow cytometry). The specimen was sorted CD4+, CD8+, or CD8+CD57+ T cells (not recorded which) from PBMCs. These receptors originate from a human donor with aplastic anemia.

The chain joins TRBV10-3 to TRBJ1-5; D gene uncertain. The V gene's germline CDR1 is ENHRY and CDR2 SYGVKD. The CDR3 spans 15 residues. V dropped 0 bases and J dropped 0 bases, with 6 bases sitting between them. CDR3 region: CAISESGHSNQPQHF. The CDR3 DNA sequence: TGTGCCATCAGTGAGTCCGGGCATAGCAATCAGCCCCAGCATTTT.

The rearrangement joins TRBV2 to TRBJ2-3, with TRBD2 matching 14 bases. Trimming removed 7 bases from V and 5 bases from J; junction bases left unmatched: 8. Germline V CDR1 and CDR2: SNHLY, FYNNEI. CDR3 length: 16 amino acids. CDR3 sequence reads: CASTLTSGGARDTQYF. CDR3 nucleotides: TGTGCCAGCACCCTGACTAGCGGGGGGGCCCGAGATACGCAGTATTTT.

This CDR3 reads CSASRGDEQFF. Here the CDR3 DNA reads TGCAGTGCTAGCAGGGGCGATGAGCAGTTCTTC. This chain connects TRBV20-1 to TRBJ2-1; TRBD1 is a possible D gene (6 bases). The CDR3 is 11 residues long. Per the germline V gene, CDR1 is DFQATT and CDR2 is SNEGSKA (reference sequence). Trimming pared 3 bases from V and 8 bases from J, leaving 8 bases between.

The rearrangement links TRBV2 to TRBJ2-7, with 8 bases aligning to TRBD1. Trimming removed 4 bases from V and 4 bases from J; junction bases left unmatched: 6. The CDR3 spans 14 residues. Per the germline V gene, CDR1 is SNHLY and CDR2 is FYNNEI. For the CDR3, the DNA is TGTGCCAGCAGTGCCCGGACAGGGTGGTACGAGCAGTACTTC. Translating gives CASSARTGWYEQYF.

The rearrangement links TRBV7-2 to TRBJ2-1; no firm D call. The CDR3 loop spans 15 amino acids. The germline CDR1 and CDR2 sequences are SGHTA and FQGNSA. Trimming removed 4 bases from V and 8 bases from J, with 18 bases in between. CDR3 loop: CASSWGPASRDEQFF. In DNA, the CDR3 is TGTGCCAGCAGCTGGGGTCCGGCTAGTCGCGATGAGCAGTTCTTC.

The V call is TRBV25-1, the J call TRBJ2-3; D is perhaps TRBD2 (6 bases). Germline lookup yields CDR1 MGHDK and CDR2 SYGVNS. CDR3 length: 16 residues. V was pared by 2 bases and J by 3 bases, with 15 bases between. The CDR3 protein is CASSEVRTKGTDTQYF. DNA of the CDR3: TGTGCCAGCAGTGAAGTGAGGACTAAAGGGACAGATACGCAGTATTTT.

This clonotype was picked up a small number of times. The V gene is TRBV19, the J gene TRBJ1-5, with a possible D match to TRBD1 (5 bases). Germline CDR1 reads LNHDA; CDR2 reads SQIVND (reference sequence). The CDR3 is 14 amino acids. V dropped 7 bases and J dropped 4 bases, with 14 bases sitting between them. The CDR3 nucleotides read TGTGCCAGTAACGGCATGGGGGGGAATCAGCCCCAGCATTTT. It is translated as CASNGMGGNQPQHF.

The gene calls are TRBV9 and TRBJ2-2, with a possible D match to TRBD1 (5 bases). Germline V CDR1 and CDR2: SGDLS, YYNGEE. Trimming removed 0 bases at V and 8 bases at J, with 14 bases between. The CDR3 length is 15 residues. CDR3 sequence: CASSVESRGSGELFF. The CDR3 bases are TGTGCCAGCAGCGTAGAGTCTAGGGGTTCGGGGGAGCTGTTTTTT.

The chain couples TRBV2 to TRBJ2-7; possible D gene TRBD2, 6 bases. This CDR3 comprises 13 residues. Trimming removed 6 bases at V and 2 bases at J, with 11 bases between. Germline V CDR1 and CDR2: SNHLY, FYNNEI. CDR3 DNA: TGTGCCAGCAGACTTGGACTAACCTACGAGCAGTACTTC. Residues: CASRLGLTYEQYF.

This clonotype was detected many times. The V call is TRBV15, the J call TRBJ1-5; D gene ambiguous. The length of the CDR3 is 13 residues. CDR1 and CDR2 (germline): LNHNV, YYDKDF (reference sequence). V dropped 3 bases and J dropped 4 bases, with 7 bases sitting between them. CDR3 region: CATSRKGNQPQHF. CDR3 nucleotide sequence: TGTGCCACCAGCAGGAAAGGGAATCAGCCCCAGCATTTT.

The rearrangement links TRBV2 to TRBJ2-1; TRBD2 aligns across 11 bases. The CDR3 extends over 15 amino acids. J gave up 8 bases and V 6 bases, and 9 bases lay outside the gene matches. Germline CDR1 and CDR2: SNHLY and FYNNEI. CDR3 protein: CASRSGSGRVHEQFF. In DNA form, the CDR3 reads TGTGCCAGCAGGTCGGGTAGCGGGAGGGTCCATGAGCAGTTCTTC. Full variable domain (rest looked up from reference TRBV2 and TRBJ2-1): EPEVTQTPSHQVTQMGQEVILRCVPISNHLYFYWYRQILGQKVEFLVSFYNNEISEKSEIFDDQFSVERPDGSNFTLKIRSTKLEDSAMYFCASRSGSGRVHEQFFGPGTRLTVL.

The chain is built from TRBV15 and TRBJ2-7; tentative D call: TRBD2 (5 bases). Trimming took off 0 bases at V and 7 bases at J, with 16 bases between the two ends. Germline V gene sequence: CDR1 LNHNV, CDR2 YYDKDF (reference sequence). The CDR3 is 15 amino acids. CDR3 amino acids: CATSRDRLPGVEQYF. The CDR3 DNA reads TGTGCCACCAGCAGAGATCGGCTTCCCGGGGTGGAGCAGTACTTC.

The chain combines TRBV10-1 with TRBJ2-7, with TRBD1 matching over 10 bases. Unmatched junction bases numbered 6, after V lost 10 bases and J lost 6 bases. The CDR3 covers 12 residues. CDR1 is WNHNN and CDR2 is SYGVQD in the germline V gene (reference sequence). The CDR3 DNA is TGCGCCACCGGGGACAGGGGATTCGAGCAGTACTTC. This sequence encodes CATGDRGFEQYF.

This rearrangement joins TRBV4-3 to TRBJ2-1; unclear D gene. Trimming cost V 2 bases and J 6 bases, with 8 bases left between them. The germline V gene encodes CDR1 LGHNA and CDR2 YSLEER. The CDR3 extends over 13 amino acids. The CDR3, as DNA: TGCGCCAGCAGCCAACTAGTTCGCAATGAGCAGTTCTTC. Translation gives CASSQLVRNEQFF.

This clonotype was recorded a few times. The DNA of the CDR3 is TGTGCCAGCAGCTGGGTAGGCAATGAGCAGTTCTTC. This encodes CASSWVGNEQFF. The chain joins TRBV7-8 to TRBJ2-1; D not resolved. This CDR3 has 12 residues. Trimming left V 4 bases short and J 6 bases short, with 7 bases between. Germline V gene data show CDR1 as SGHVS and CDR2 as FQNEAQ.

In its sample, this clonotype was seen a few times. The chain couples TRBV5-1 to TRBJ2-7; tentatively, D is TRBD1 or TRBD2 (6 bases each). CDR3 length: 14 amino acids. The V gene's germline CDR1 is SGHRS and CDR2 YFSETQ. Trimming took off 2 bases at V and 5 bases at J, with 14 bases between the two ends. Here the CDR3 reads CASSFTGTFDEQYF. DNA for the CDR3: TGCGCCAGCAGCTTTACAGGGACTTTTGACGAGCAGTACTTC.

This clonotype has a count of ten or more. The chain combines TRBV5-1 with TRBJ2-1; 11 nucleotides align to TRBD2. Trimming at V came to 3 bases and at J to 3 bases, leaving 2 bases not matched to a gene. Germline V gene sequence: CDR1 SGHRS, CDR2 YFSETQ. CDR3 length: 15 amino acids. The CDR3 sequence: CASSSGLADYNEQFF. In DNA form, the CDR3 reads TGCGCCAGCAGCTCGGGACTAGCGGACTACAATGAGCAGTTCTTC.

The gene calls are TRBV9 and TRBJ1-4, with a possible D match to TRBD1 (6 bases). The CDR3 totals 14 residues. The ends were cut back, 3 bases at V and 6 bases at J, with 12 bases in the middle. Germline CDR1 is SGDLS and CDR2 is YYNGEE. The chain's CDR3 is CASSEDSLHEKLFF. CDR3 in DNA: TGTGCCAGCAGCGAGGACAGCCTACATGAAAAACTGTTTTTT.

The genes are TRBV2 and TRBJ1-6, with TRBD1 identical over 10 bases. The CDR3 has 15 amino acids. The junction had 5 bases not matched to a gene; V was cut back by 2 bases and J by 10 bases. The germline gives CDR1 SNHLY, CDR2 FYNNEI. Here the CDR3 reads CASSERQGAFSPLHF. The CDR3 DNA reads as TGTGCCAGCAGTGAAAGACAGGGGGCATTCTCACCCCTCCACTTT. Together with reference TRBV2 and TRBJ1-6, the CDR3 gives the full variable domain: EPEVTQTPSHQVTQMGQEVILRCVPISNHLYFYWYRQILGQKVEFLVSFYNNEISEKSEIFDDQFSVERPDGSNFTLKIRSTKLEDSAMYFCASSERQGAFSPLHFGNGTRLTVT.